This TCR beta chain was recovered during a study of blood T cell repertoires in COVID-19. About the study: From T cells, B-cell-depleted T cells, or PBMCs came the material, which was cDNA or gDNA.

The CDR3 length is 16 residues. From germline, CDR1 is MNHNS and CDR2 SASEGT. V shed 0 bases, J shed 6 bases, and the junction held 10 bases outside the gene matches. Produced via immunoSEQ multiplex PCR; TCRdb's table is partial and in-frame only. This sample has about 200,000 clones; less than 85% occur once, and the top ten carry around 7.3%. The genes are TRBV6-1 and TRBJ1-1; TRBD1 aligns across 7 bases. Sequenced sample: peripheral blood. The clonotype comes from a woman aged 70-85 years with acute or convalescent COVID-19. The CDR3 DNA reads TGTGCCAGCAGTGAAGCCGGTGGCAGGGGGGTCCCTGAAGCTTTCTTT. Its translation: CASSEAGGRGVPEAFF.